This T cell receptor (beta chain) was identified in a study of blood T cell repertoires in COVID-19. Some clones are missing from TCRdb's copy, which holds only in-frame ones; the method was immunoSEQ multiplex PCR. Seen here are nearly 200,000 clones, around four fifths observed once, and the top ten hold 0.9% to 0.95%. The source material was peripheral blood. This sequence originates from a man between 60 and 75 years old with COVID-19, enrolled during active disease.

This chain's CDR3 is CAISESLSPYEQYF. The CDR3 region has the DNA TGTGCCATCAGTGAGTCACTTAGTCCCTACGAGCAGTACTTC. The chain has TRBV10-3 and TRBJ2-7; no reliable D call. The germline CDR1 and CDR2 sequences are ENHRY and SYGVKD. V shed 0 bases and J shed 2 bases, with 8 bases lying between them. This CDR3 is built from 14 residues.